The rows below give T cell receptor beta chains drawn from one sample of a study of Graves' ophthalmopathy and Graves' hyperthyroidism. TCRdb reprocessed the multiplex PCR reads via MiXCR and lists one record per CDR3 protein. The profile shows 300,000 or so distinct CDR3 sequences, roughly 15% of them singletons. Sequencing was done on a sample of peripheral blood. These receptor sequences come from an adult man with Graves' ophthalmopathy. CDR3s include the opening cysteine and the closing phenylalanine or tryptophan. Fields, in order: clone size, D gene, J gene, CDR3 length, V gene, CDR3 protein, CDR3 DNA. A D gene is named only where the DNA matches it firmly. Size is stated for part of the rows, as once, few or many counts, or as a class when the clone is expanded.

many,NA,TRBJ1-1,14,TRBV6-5,CASSYSGEWSEAFF,TGTGCCAGCAGTTACTCGGGGGAATGGAGTGAAGCTTTCTTT
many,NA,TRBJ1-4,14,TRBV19,CASSNMRSNEKLFF,TGTGCCAGTAGTAACATGAGGTCTAATGAAAAACTGTTTTTT
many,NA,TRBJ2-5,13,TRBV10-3,CAISESGASSQYF,TGTGCCATCAGTGAGTCGGGGGCCTCGAGCCAGTACTTC
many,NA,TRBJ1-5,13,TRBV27,CASSEDGRRPQHF,TGTGCCAGCAGTGAGGACGGCCGAAGGCCCCAGCATTTT
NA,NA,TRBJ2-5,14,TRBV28,CASSLQDAAETQYF,TGTGCCAGCAGTTTACAGGACGCCGCCGAGACCCAGTACTTC
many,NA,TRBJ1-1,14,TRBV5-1,CASSARTRGTEAFF,TGCGCCAGCAGCGCTCGGACGAGGGGCACTGAAGCTTTCTTT
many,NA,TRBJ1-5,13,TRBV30,CAWSLGSNQPQHF,TGTGCCTGGAGTCTCGGGAGCAATCAGCCCCAGCATTTT
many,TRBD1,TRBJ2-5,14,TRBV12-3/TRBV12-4,CASSFRTGGETQYF,TGTGCCAGCAGTTTCAGGACAGGGGGCGAGACCCAGTACTTC
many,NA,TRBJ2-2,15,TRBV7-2,CASSLASSGTGELFF,TGTGCCAGCAGCCTGGCTTCGAGCGGCACCGGGGAGCTGTTTTTT
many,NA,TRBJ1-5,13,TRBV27,CATMGGYNQPQHF,TGTGCCACCATGGGGGGATACAATCAGCCCCAGCATTTT
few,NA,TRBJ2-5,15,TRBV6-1,CASSEAGTRRQTQYF,TGTGCCAGCAGTGAAGCCGGGACACGCAGGCAGACCCAGTACTTC
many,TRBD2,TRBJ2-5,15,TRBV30,CAWSVLGLAKETQYF,TGTGCCTGGAGTGTCTTAGGACTAGCGAAAGAGACCCAGTACTTC
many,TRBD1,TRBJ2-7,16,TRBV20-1,CSALMLRDRATYEQYF,TGCAGTGCTCTAATGCTCCGGGACAGGGCGACCTACGAGCAGTACTTC
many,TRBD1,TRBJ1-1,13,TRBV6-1,CASDRQGLTEAFF,TGTGCCAGCGATCGACAGGGGTTGACTGAAGCTTTCTTT
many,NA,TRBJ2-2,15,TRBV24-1,CATSDPSVNTGELFF,TGTGCCACCAGTGATCCCTCAGTAAACACCGGGGAGCTGTTTTTT
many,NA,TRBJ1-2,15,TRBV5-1,CASSLGTGFGYGYTF,TGCGCCAGCAGCTTGGGAACAGGGTTCGGCTATGGCTACACCTTC
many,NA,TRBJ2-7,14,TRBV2,CASIGLRGFYEQYF,TGTGCCAGCATCGGACTGCGAGGGTTCTACGAGCAGTACTTC
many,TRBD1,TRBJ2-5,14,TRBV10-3,CAIRETGGAETQYF,TGTGCCATCAGGGAGACAGGGGGCGCGGAGACCCAGTACTTC
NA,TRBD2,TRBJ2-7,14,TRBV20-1,CSAENLAGLYEQYF,TGCAGTGCTGAAAACTTAGCGGGCCTTTACGAGCAGTACTTC
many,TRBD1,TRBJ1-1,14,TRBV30,CAWTSGQGEGGAFF,TGTGCCTGGACGTCCGGGCAGGGGGAGGGGGGAGCTTTCTTT
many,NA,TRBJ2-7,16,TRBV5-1,CASSLQGRGRDYEQYF,TGCGCCAGCAGCTTACAGGGACGCGGGCGGGACTACGAGCAGTACTTC
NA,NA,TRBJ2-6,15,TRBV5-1,CASSPLRSEANVLTF,TGCGCCAGCAGCCCCCTTCGCTCTGAGGCCAACGTCCTGACTTTC
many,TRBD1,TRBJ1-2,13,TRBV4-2,CASSRDRGRAHTF,TGTGCCAGCAGCCGGGACAGGGGGCGCGCCCACACCTTC
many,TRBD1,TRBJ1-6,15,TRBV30,CAWSDKGQGNSPLHF,TGTGCCTGGAGTGATAAGGGACAGGGTAATTCACCCCTCCACTTT
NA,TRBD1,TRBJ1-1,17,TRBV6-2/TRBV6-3,CASSYLRRDRGGTEAFF,TGTGCCAGCAGTTACCTACGCCGGGACAGGGGAGGCACTGAAGCTTTCTTT
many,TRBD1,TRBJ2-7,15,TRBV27,CASSDAGTGVHEQYF,TGTGCCAGCAGCGACGCCGGGACAGGGGTCCACGAGCAGTACTTC
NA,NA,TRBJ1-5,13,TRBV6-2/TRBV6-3,CASSYHSNQPQHF,TGTGCCAGCAGTTACCACTCTAATCAGCCCCAGCATTTT
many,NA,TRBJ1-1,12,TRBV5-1,CASRLAGTEAFF,TGCGCCAGCAGGCTGGCGGGCACTGAAGCTTTCTTT
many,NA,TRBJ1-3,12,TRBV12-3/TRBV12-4,CASSSQANTIYF,TGTGCCAGCAGTTCACAGGCGAACACCATATATTTT
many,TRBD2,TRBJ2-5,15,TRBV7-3,CASSLSGSTQETQYF,TGTGCCAGCAGCCTTAGCGGGAGTACCCAAGAGACCCAGTACTTC
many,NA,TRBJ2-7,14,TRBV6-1,CASSGRVGYYEQYF,TGTGCCAGCAGTGGGAGGGTCGGGTACTACGAGCAGTACTTC
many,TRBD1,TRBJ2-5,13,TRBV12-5,CASGLTGEETQYF,TGTGCTAGTGGCCTGACAGGGGAAGAGACCCAGTACTTC
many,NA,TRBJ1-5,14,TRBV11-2,CASSTGFSNQPQHF,TGTGCCAGCAGCACAGGGTTTAGCAATCAGCCCCAGCATTTT